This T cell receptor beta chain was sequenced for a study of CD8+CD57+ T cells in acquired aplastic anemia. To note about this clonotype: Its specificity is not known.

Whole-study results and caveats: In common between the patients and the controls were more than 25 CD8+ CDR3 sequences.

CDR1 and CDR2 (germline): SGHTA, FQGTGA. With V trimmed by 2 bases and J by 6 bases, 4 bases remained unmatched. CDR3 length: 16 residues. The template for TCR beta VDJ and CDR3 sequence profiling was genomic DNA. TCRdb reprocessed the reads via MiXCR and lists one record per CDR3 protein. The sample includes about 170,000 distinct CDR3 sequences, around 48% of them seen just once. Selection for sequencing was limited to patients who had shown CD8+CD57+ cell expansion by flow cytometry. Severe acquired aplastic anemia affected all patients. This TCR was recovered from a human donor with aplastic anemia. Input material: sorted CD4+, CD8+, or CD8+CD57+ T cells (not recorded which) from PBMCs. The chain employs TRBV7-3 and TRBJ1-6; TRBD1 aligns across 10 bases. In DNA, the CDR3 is TGTGCCAGCAGCTTAGCGGGACAGGGGTCTAATTCACCCCTCCACTTT. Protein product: CASSLAGQGSNSPLHF.